One and the same sample provided the 22 T cell receptor beta chains below, sequenced in a study of post-analysis software for immune sequencing data. The study, taken as a whole, reports: When patients were compared with controls, four or five TRBV segments were more frequent, TRBV5-6, TRBV5-1 and TRBV20-1 among them.

Their recognized antigens are unknown. Unique molecular identifiers were present in the TCR beta cDNA libraries. One entry per CDR3 protein, called by TCRdb with MiXCR from the PCR reads. The top ten hold approximately 7.7% of the sample, which has more than 350,000 distinct CDR3 sequences, roughly 38% seen once. The sequencing input was blood. The receptors come from a girl aged 2 to 10 with multiple sclerosis.

The chain has TRBV14 and TRBJ1-2, with no clear D. There are 12 residues in the CDR3. Germline V lookup: CDR1 SGHDN, CDR2 FVKESK. V shed 1 base and J shed 7 bases, with 7 bases lying between them. This CDR3 reads CASSQVGFGYTF. CDR3 coding DNA: TGTGCCAGCAGCCAAGTAGGGTTTGGCTACACCTTC.

The V call is TRBV5-1, the J call TRBJ2-7, with 7 bases lining up with TRBD1. The length of the CDR3 is 17 residues. Germline values: CDR1 SGHRS, CDR2 YFSETQ. With V trimmed by 3 bases and J by 4 bases, 16 bases remained unmatched. The CDR3 coding sequence is TGCGCCAGCAGCTATGGGAACTCTGACAGGGCCTTATACGAGCAGTACTTC. It encodes CASSYGNSDRALYEQYF.

This clonotype was detected only once. V usage is TRBV23-1 and J usage is TRBJ2-7, with TRBD1 as a possible D gene (5 bases). TRBV23-1 is an ORF, with its function uncertain. The CDR3 contains 14 residues. V shed 4 bases and J shed 0 bases, with 10 bases lying between them. The CDR3 loop reads CASSPEDISYEQYF. For the CDR3, the DNA is TGCGCCAGCAGTCCCGAGGACATCTCCTACGAGCAGTACTTC.

This clonotype was observed a handful of times. The chain has TRBV4-2 and TRBJ2-1, with D possibly TRBD2 on 5 matching bases. Trimming left V 3 bases short and J 9 bases short, with 15 bases between. The CDR3 is made up of 14 amino acids. Germline CDR1 and CDR2: LGHNA and YNFKEQ. DNA for the CDR3: TGTGCCAGCAGCCATCACCAGAGCGGCGGTGAGCAGTTCTTC. The encoded protein is CASSHHQSGGEQFF.

CDR3 region: CASSVTGTSVLETQYF. CDR3 sequence (DNA): TGTGCCAGCAGTGTCACCGGGACTAGCGTCCTGGAGACCCAGTACTTC. The V gene is TRBV28, the J gene TRBJ2-5, with TRBD2 matching over 10 bases. Germline assignment: CDR1 MDHEN and CDR2 SYDVKM. The CDR3 has 16 residues. After removal of 5 bases from V and 5 bases from J, the junction contained 11 bases not matched to a gene. Full variable domain (outside the CDR3, taken from reference TRBV28 and TRBJ2-5): DVKVTQSSRYLVKRTGEKVFLECVQDMDHENMFWYRQDPGLGLRLIYFSYDVKMKEKGDIPEGYSVSREKKERFSLILESASTNQTSMYLCASSVTGTSVLETQYFGPGTRLLVL.

This chain uses TRBV12-3 or TRBV12-4 with TRBJ1-1, with a possible D match to TRBD1 (6 bases). V lost 3 bases to trimming and J lost 1 base, with 12 bases between them. This CDR3 is 15 amino acids long. The CDR3 DNA reads TGTGCCAGCAGTTTTATCGCAGGGGCGAACACTGAAGCTTTCTTT. It specifies CASSFIAGANTEAFF.

The chain couples TRBV7-3 to TRBJ2-1, with a weak D call TRBD1 (6 bases). The J call is doubtful: the DNA matches TRBJ2-7 better. The germline gives CDR1 SGHTA, CDR2 FQGTGA. There are 16 residues in the CDR3. In nucleotides, the CDR3 is TGTGCCAGCAGCTTTGGCCCCGGGACATCCAACTACGAGCAGTACTTC. This encodes CASSFGPGTSNYEQYF.

The chain uses TRBV2 and TRBJ1-2; D not resolved. This CDR3 comprises 17 residues. In germline, CDR1 is SNHLY, CDR2 FYNNEI. Between the trimmed V and J ends, which lost 2 bases and 4 bases, there was a span of 20 bases. For the CDR3, the DNA is TGTGCCAGCAGTGAATGGGCCCCAAGTCTTTACATCTATGGCTACACCTTC. It yields the protein CASSEWAPSLYIYGYTF.

The J gene is TRBJ2-3, the V gene TRBV5-1; 10 nucleotides align to TRBD1. This CDR3 is built from 16 residues. In germline, CDR1 is SGHRS, CDR2 YFSETQ. V shed 0 bases, J shed 1 base, and the junction held 2 bases outside the gene matches. Here the CDR3 DNA reads TGCGCCAGCAGCTTGGCGGGGACAGGGGGCACAGATACGCAGTATTTT. It yields the protein CASSLAGTGGTDTQYF.

This clonotype was recorded a few times. The chain has TRBV5-6 and TRBJ1-2, with D possibly matching TRBD1 (5 bases). This CDR3 contains 14 residues. The germline V gene encodes CDR1 SGHDT and CDR2 YYEEEE. Trimming pared 4 bases from V and 3 bases from J, leaving 13 bases between. CDR3 DNA: TGTGCCAGCAGCCTAACCGACAGATACTATGGCTACACCTTC. It is translated as CASSLTDRYYGYTF.

The chain uses TRBV28 and TRBJ2-7; D is ambiguous. The CDR3 length is 14 residues. Germline V gene sequence: CDR1 MDHEN, CDR2 SYDVKM. Trimming left V 5 bases short and J 2 bases short, with 13 bases between. The CDR3: CASSPHDGTYEQYF. CDR3 sequence (DNA): TGTGCCAGCAGTCCCCACGACGGAACCTACGAGCAGTACTTC.

The table lists this clonotype with a few counts. This chain links TRBV7-6 with TRBJ2-7; possibly TRBD2 for D (6 bases). This CDR3 contains 14 residues. Looked up from germline, CDR1 is SGHVS and CDR2 is FNYEAQ. The V gene lost 5 bases and the J gene lost 2 bases, with 13 bases spanning the gap. The CDR3 loop is CASSGTVPAYEQYF. CDR3 DNA sequence: TGTGCCAGCAGCGGGACTGTTCCCGCCTACGAGCAGTACTTC. Complete variable domain (other parts from reference TRBV7-6 and TRBJ2-7): GAGVSQSPRYKVTKRGQDVALRCDPISGHVSLYWYRQALGQGPEFLTYFNYEAQQDKSGLPNDRFSAERPEGSISTLTIQRTEQRDSAMYRCASSGTVPAYEQYFGPGTRLTVT.

The chain employs TRBV19 and TRBJ1-1, with D unresolved. Germline lookup yields CDR1 LNHDA and CDR2 SQIVND (reference sequence). This CDR3 comprises 13 residues. Trimming stripped 3 bases from V and 6 bases from J, with 11 bases between. CDR3 residues: CASSIPLASEAFF. The CDR3 nucleotides are TGTGCCAGTAGTATCCCGTTGGCTTCTGAAGCTTTCTTT.

The chain combines TRBV24-1 with TRBJ2-5; TRBD2 aligns across 9 bases. The junction had 9 bases not matched to a gene; V was cut back by 4 bases and J by 4 bases. Germline assignment: CDR1 KGHDR and CDR2 SFDVKD. The CDR3 extends over 16 amino acids. The CDR3 nucleotides read TGTGCCACCAGTGAGTTTAGCGGGAGAGGTAGAGAGACCCAGTACTTC. Translation: CATSEFSGRGRETQYF.

The V gene is TRBV5-1, the J gene TRBJ2-1, with 7 bases lining up with TRBD2. The CDR3 consists of 15 residues. V was pared by 0 bases and J by 3 bases, with 3 bases of the junction left unmatched. CDR1 is SGHRS, CDR2 YFSETQ, per germline. The CDR3, as DNA: TGCGCCAGCAGCTTGGAACCTAGCGGCTACAATGAGCAGTTCTTC. This codes for CASSLEPSGYNEQFF.

The V gene is TRBV7-8, the J gene TRBJ2-7; 8 bases match TRBD1. With V trimmed by 5 bases and J by 3 bases, 6 bases remained unmatched. The germline CDR1 and CDR2 sequences are SGHVS and FQNEAQ. The CDR3 runs 14 residues. This chain's CDR3 is CASSTRTGNYEQYF. DNA for the CDR3: TGTGCCAGCAGCACTCGGACAGGGAACTACGAGCAGTACTTC.

About this clonotype itself: At one end the junction does not follow the germline gene, possibly because of a read error. The chain employs TRBV12-3 or TRBV12-4 and TRBJ2-1; D possibly corresponds to TRBD1 (6 bases). This CDR3 spans 14 amino acids. The DNA for the CDR3 is TGTGCCAGCTGTTTACAGGGACCGTCCAATGAGCAGTTCTTC. Translated: CASCLQGPSNEQFF.

The chain links TRBV18 to TRBJ2-1; 8 bases align to TRBD1. The CDR3 is made up of 15 amino acids. Germline CDR1 and CDR2: KGHSH and LQKENI. V lost 2 bases and J lost 2; bases outside the gene matches: 2. This chain's CDR3 is CASSPRTGTYNEQFF. The CDR3 coding sequence is TGTGCCAGCTCACCAAGGACAGGGACCTACAATGAGCAGTTCTTC. Complete variable domain (other parts from reference TRBV18 and TRBJ2-1): NAGVMQNPRHLVRRRGQEARLRCSPMKGHSHVYWYRQLPEEGLKFMVYLQKENIIDESGMPKERFSAEFPKEGPSILRIQQVVRGDSAAYFCASSPRTGTYNEQFFGPGTRLTVL.

This chain joins TRBV6-6 and TRBJ2-2; no definite D call. Trimming took 6 bases from V and 3 from J, leaving 5 bases between them. The CDR3 loop spans 12 amino acids. Germline V gene lookup returns CDR1 MNHNY and CDR2 SVGAGI (reference sequence). The CDR3 region is CASRKDTGELFF. CDR3 DNA: TGTGCCAGCAGGAAGGACACCGGGGAGCTGTTTTTT.

The rearrangement joins TRBV7-6 to TRBJ2-7; D not certain. There are 13 residues in the CDR3. V lost 5 bases and J 5 bases, leaving 13 bases between the germline ends. The germline V gene has CDR1 SGHVS and CDR2 FNYEAQ. CDR3 amino acids: CASSPTLFHEQYF. The CDR3 nucleotides read TGTGCCAGCAGCCCTACTTTGTTCCACGAGCAGTACTTC.

The chain links TRBV28 to TRBJ1-2; 7 nucleotides line up with TRBD1. The CDR3 runs to 16 residues. With 3 bases clipped from V and 4 bases from J, the junction kept 11 bases outside the gene matches. CDR1 and CDR2 from the germline V gene are MDHEN and SYDVKM. As DNA, the CDR3 is TGTGCCAGCAGTTTCCCGGGACAGACGTTCAGCTATGGCTACACCTTC. Translating gives CASSFPGQTFSYGYTF.

This clonotype has ten or more counts. V and J are TRBV9 and TRBJ2-7, with 8 bases matching TRBD2. This CDR3 has 14 residues. CDR1 SGDLS and CDR2 YYNGEE come from the germline V gene. Trimming removed 2 bases from V and 2 bases from J; junction bases left unmatched: 3. CDR3: CASSVTGLAYEQYF. The DNA for the CDR3 is TGTGCCAGCAGCGTTACGGGACTAGCCTACGAGCAGTACTTC.